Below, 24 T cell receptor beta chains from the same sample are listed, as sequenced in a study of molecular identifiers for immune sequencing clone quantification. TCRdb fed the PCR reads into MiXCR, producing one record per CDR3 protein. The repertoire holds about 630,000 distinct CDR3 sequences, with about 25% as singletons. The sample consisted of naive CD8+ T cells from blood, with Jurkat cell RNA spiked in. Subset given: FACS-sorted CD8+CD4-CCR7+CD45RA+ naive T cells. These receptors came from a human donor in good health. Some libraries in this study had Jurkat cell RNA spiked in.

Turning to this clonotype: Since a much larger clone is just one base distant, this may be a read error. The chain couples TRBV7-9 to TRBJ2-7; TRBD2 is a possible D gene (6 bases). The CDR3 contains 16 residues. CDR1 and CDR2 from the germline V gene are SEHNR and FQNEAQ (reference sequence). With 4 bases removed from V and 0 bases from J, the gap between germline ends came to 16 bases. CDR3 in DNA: TGTGCCAGCAGCTACGGGACTGGGACGGTCTCCTACGAGCAGTACTTC. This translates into CASSYGTGTVSYEQYF.

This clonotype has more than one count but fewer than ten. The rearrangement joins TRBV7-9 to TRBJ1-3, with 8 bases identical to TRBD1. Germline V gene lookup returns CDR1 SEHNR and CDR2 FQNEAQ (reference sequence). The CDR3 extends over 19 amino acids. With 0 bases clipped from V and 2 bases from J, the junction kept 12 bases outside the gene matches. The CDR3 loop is CASSLAPGVKDRAGNTIYF. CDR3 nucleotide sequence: TGTGCCAGCAGCTTAGCCCCCGGAGTTAAGGACAGGGCTGGAAACACCATATATTTT.

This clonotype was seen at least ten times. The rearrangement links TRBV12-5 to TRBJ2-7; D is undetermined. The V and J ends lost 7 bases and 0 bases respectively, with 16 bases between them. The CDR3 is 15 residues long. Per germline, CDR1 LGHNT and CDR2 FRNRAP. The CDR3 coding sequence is TGTGCTAGTGCCCTGGACCTCACGAGCTCCTACGAGCAGTACTTC. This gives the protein CASALDLTSSYEQYF.

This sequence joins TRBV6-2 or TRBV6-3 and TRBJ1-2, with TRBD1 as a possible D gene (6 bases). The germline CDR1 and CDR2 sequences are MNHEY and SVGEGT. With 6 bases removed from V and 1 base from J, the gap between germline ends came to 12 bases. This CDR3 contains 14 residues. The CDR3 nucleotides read TGTGCCAGCAGCCGGGACACCTTTAACTATGGCTACACCTTC. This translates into CASSRDTFNYGYTF.

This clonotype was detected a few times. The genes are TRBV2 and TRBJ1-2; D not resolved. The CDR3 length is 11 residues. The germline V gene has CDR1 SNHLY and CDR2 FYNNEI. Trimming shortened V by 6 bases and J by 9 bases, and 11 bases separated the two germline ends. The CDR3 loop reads CASRELGSYTF. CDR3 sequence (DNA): TGTGCCAGCAGGGAACTGGGTAGCTACACCTTC.

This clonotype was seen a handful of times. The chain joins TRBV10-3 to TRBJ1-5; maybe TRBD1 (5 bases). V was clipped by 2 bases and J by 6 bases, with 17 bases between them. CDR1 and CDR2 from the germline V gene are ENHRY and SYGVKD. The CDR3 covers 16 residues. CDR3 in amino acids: CAISEAGFSGGQPQHF. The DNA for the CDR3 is TGTGCCATCAGTGAGGCGGGGTTTAGTGGGGGTCAGCCCCAGCATTTT.

The CDR3 protein is CASSLHSGSGGDTDTQYF. For the CDR3, the DNA is TGTGCCAGCAGCTTACATAGCGGGAGCGGTGGGGATACAGATACGCAGTATTTT. V usage is TRBV7-3 and J usage is TRBJ2-3, with 9 bases that match TRBD2. The CDR3 spans 18 residues. Losses at the gene ends were 2 bases for V and 3 bases for J; bases not matched to a gene: 12. The germline V gene encodes CDR1 SGHTA and CDR2 FQGTGA.

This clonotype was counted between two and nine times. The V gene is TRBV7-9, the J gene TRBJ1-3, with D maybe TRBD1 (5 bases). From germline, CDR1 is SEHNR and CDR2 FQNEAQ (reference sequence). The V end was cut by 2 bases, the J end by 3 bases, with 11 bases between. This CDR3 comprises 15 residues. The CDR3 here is CASSLLGAGGNTIYF. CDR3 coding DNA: TGTGCCAGCAGCTTATTAGGGGCTGGTGGAAACACCATATATTTT.

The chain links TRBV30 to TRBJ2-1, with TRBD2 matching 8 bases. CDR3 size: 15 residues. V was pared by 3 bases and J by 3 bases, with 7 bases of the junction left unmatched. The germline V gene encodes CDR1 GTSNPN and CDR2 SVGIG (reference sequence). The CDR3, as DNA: TGTGCCTGGAGGATGCGGGAGGAGAGCTACAATGAGCAGTTCTTC. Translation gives CAWRMREESYNEQFF. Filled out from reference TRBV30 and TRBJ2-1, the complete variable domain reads SQTIHQWPATLVQPVGSPLSLECTVEGTSNPNLYWYRQAAGRGLQLLFYSVGIGQISSEVPQNLSASRPQDRQFILSSKKLLLSDSGFYLCAWRMREESYNEQFFGPGTRLTVL.

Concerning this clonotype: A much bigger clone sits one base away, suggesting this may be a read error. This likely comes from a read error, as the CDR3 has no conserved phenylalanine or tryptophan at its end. In DNA form, the CDR3 reads TGTGCCAGTGGACCCTGGACAGGCTATAATTCACCCCTCCACTCT. Encoded protein: CASGPWTGYNSPLHS. The gene calls are TRBV7-2 and TRBJ1-6; TRBD1 aligns across 7 bases. This CDR3 is built from 15 residues. Germline V lookup: CDR1 SGHTA, CDR2 FQGNSA. V trimming: 9 bases; J trimming: 3 bases; junction bases outside the gene matches: 8.

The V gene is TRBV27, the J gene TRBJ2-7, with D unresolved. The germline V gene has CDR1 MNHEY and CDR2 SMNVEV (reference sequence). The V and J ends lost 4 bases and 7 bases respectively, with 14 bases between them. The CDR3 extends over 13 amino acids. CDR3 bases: TGTGCCAGCAGTTCAGGTTCCTATGGGGAGCAGTACTTC. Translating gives CASSSGSYGEQYF.

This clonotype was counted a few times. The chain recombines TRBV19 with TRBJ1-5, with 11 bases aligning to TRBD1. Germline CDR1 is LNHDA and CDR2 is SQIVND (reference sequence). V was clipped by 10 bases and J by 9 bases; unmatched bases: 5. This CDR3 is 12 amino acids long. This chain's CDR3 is CAIGQGASPQHF. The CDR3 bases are TGTGCCATCGGACAGGGGGCTTCGCCCCAGCATTTT.

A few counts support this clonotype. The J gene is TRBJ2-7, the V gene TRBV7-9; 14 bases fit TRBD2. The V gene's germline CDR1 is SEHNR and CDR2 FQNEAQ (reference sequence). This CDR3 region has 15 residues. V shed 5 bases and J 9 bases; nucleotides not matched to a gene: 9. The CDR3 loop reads CASSPGTSGSYWQYF. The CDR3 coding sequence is TGTGCCAGCAGCCCAGGGACTAGCGGGAGTTATTGGCAGTACTTC.

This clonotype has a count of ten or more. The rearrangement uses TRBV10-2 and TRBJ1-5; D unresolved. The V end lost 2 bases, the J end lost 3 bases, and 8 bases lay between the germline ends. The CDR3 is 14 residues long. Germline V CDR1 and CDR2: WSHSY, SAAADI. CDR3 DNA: TGCGCCAGCAGTGAGACTTCCTCCAATCAGCCCCAGCATTTT. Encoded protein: CASSETSSNQPQHF.

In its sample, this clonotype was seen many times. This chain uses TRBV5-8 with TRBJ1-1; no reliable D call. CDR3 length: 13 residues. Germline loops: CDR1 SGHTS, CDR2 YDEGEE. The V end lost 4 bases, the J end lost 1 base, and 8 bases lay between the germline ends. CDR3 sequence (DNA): TGTGCCAGCAGCAGTACACCGAACACTGAAGCTTTCTTT. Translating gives CASSSTPNTEAFF.

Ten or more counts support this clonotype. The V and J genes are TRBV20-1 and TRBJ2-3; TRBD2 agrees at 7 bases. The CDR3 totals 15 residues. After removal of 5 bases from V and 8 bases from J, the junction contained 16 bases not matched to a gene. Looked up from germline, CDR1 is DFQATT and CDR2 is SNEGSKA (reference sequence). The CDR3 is CSAGEPSGSPGTQYF. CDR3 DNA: TGCAGTGCTGGGGAACCTAGCGGATCCCCAGGTACGCAGTATTTT.

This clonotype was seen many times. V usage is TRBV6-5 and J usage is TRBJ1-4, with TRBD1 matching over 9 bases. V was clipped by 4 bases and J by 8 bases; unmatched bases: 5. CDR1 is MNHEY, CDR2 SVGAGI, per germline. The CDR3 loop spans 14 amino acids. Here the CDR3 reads CASSWTGEDEKLFF. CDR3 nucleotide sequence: TGTGCCAGCAGTTGGACAGGGGAAGACGAAAAACTGTTTTTT.

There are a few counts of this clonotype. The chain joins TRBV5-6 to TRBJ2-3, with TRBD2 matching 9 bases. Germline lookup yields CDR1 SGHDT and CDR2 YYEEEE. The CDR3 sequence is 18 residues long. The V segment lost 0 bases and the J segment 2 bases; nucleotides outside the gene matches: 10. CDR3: CASSLAAGGPWDTDTQYF. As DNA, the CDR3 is TGTGCCAGCAGCTTGGCCGCGGGAGGGCCCTGGGACACAGATACGCAGTATTTT.

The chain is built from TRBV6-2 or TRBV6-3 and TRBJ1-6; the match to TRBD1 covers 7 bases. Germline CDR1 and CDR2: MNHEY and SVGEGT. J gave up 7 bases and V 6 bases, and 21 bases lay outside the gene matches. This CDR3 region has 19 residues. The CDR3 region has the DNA TGTGCCAGCAGCCTCGACAGGGTAAAGCTTCGATGGCCAAATTCACCCCTCCACTTT. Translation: CASSLDRVKLRWPNSPLHF.

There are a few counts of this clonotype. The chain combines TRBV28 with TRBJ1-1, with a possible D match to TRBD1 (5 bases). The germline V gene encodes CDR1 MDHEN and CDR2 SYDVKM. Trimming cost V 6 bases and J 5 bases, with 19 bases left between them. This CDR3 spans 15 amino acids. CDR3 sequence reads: CASRLIQGLWTEAFF. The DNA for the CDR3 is TGTGCCAGCAGGTTAATTCAGGGTTTGTGGACTGAAGCTTTCTTT.

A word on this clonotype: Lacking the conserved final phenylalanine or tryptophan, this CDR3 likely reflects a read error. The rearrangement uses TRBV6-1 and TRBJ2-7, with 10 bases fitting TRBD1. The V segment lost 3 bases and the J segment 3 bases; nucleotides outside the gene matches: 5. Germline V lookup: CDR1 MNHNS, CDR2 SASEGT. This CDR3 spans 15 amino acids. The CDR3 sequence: CASSDAGTGVYEQYL. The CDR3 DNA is TGTGCCAGCAGTGATGCGGGGACAGGGGTCTACGAGCAGTACCTC.

DNA for the CDR3: TGTGCCAGCAGCCAAGGGCGCGGGCGAGTGGAGCCCCCGTACTTC. Protein: CASSQGRGRVEPPYF. The chain couples TRBV3-1 to TRBJ2-5; a weak D match, TRBD2 (5 bases). The length of the CDR3 is 15 residues. Trimming took off 1 base at V and 13 bases at J, with 22 bases between the two ends. The germline gives CDR1 LGHDT, CDR2 YNNKEL (reference sequence).

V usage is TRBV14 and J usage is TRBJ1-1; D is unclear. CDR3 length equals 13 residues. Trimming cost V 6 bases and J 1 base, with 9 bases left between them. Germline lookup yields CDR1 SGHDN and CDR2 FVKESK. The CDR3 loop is CASREETNTEAFF. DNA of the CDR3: TGTGCCAGCAGGGAAGAGACGAACACTGAAGCTTTCTTT.

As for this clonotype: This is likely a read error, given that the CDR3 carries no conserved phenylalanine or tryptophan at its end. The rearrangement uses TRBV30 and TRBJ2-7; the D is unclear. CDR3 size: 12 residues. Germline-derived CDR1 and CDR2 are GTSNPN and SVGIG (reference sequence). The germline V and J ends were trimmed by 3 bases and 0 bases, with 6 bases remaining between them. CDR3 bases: TGTGCCTGGAGGTTGGACTCCTACGAGCAGTACCTC. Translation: CAWRLDSYEQYL.